This entry describes one T cell receptor beta chain. Its antigen is unidentified. Reverse transcribing all isolated RNA meant expressed TCRB transcripts were sequenced. The repertoire was sequenced with immunoSEQ multiplex PCR; TCRdb's copy has only in-frame clones and lacks some. The sample includes about 660,000 clones, roughly an eighth seen only once; the top ten take 0.03% to 0.045%. The CDR3 is 18 residues long. Germline V gene sequence: CDR1 LGHNT, CDR2 FRNRAP. The V end was cut by 2 bases, the J end by 4 bases, with 21 bases between. The data stem from a study of beta chain features in type 1 diabetes. Overall study results and limits: Significant though moderate, a shortening of TCRB CDR3s appeared in all four CD4+ subsets of Type 1 diabetes patients.

The sample was naive CD4+ T cells from blood. This clonotype was sampled from a man aged 18 to 30 with type 1 diabetes. The chain couples TRBV12-5 to TRBJ1-5; possibly TRBD1 for D (5 bases). CDR3 in DNA: TGTGCTAGTGGTTTGCTAGGAGGACCGACAGCGAATAATCAGCCCCAGCATTTT. Translated, it gives CASGLLGGPTANNQPQHF.